The 6 T cell receptor beta chains reported below all come from one sample, sequenced in a study of cytomegalovirus exposure and HLA in healthy donors. The PCR was carried out with 60 Vbeta primers and 13 Jbeta primers. TCRdb's copy holds only in-frame clones and misses some; the assay was immunoSEQ multiplex PCR. The data contain 110,000 or so clones, roughly an eighth of them singletons. Input material: PBMCs. These receptors were obtained from a man in his forties in good health and CMV-seropositive.

The V and J genes are TRBV28 and TRBJ2-5; D may be TRBD2 (5 bases). The CDR3 has 16 amino acids. The germline V gene encodes CDR1 MDHEN and CDR2 SYDVKM. Between the trimmed V and J ends, which lost 6 bases and 5 bases, there was a span of 22 bases. DNA of the CDR3: TGTGCCAGCAGGGAACTAGGACTGAACGGCCGGGAGACCCAGTACTTC. Protein: CASRELGLNGRETQYF.

This clone appeared a few times. The rearrangement uses TRBV30 and TRBJ1-5; D is possibly TRBD1 (5 bases). V was pared by 0 bases and J by 9 bases, with 12 bases between. The CDR3 loop spans 13 amino acids. The germline V gene encodes CDR1 GTSNPN and CDR2 SVGIG (reference sequence). The CDR3 region is CAWSVTGDRPQHF. As DNA, the CDR3 is TGTGCCTGGAGTGTAACGGGGGATAGGCCCCAGCATTTT.

The chain uses TRBV7-6 and TRBJ2-1; maybe TRBD1 (5 bases). Germline V CDR1 and CDR2: SGHVS, FNYEAQ. The CDR3 totals 17 residues. V was pared by 2 bases and J by 3 bases, with 17 bases between. CDR3 amino acids: CASSLLGWGAGYNEQFF. CDR3 nucleotides: TGTGCCAGCAGCTTATTAGGCTGGGGCGCTGGCTACAATGAGCAGTTCTTC.

V usage is TRBV7-2 and J usage is TRBJ1-5; 7 bases are a match to TRBD1. Germline V lookup: CDR1 SGHTA, CDR2 FQGNSA. The V and J ends lost 6 bases and 6 bases, in that order; junction bases with no gene match: 17. The CDR3 loop spans 17 amino acids. This chain's CDR3 is CASRDQHGGGAAQPQHF. CDR3 coding DNA: TGTGCCAGCAGAGACCAACACGGAGGGGGCGCGGCTCAGCCCCAGCATTTT.

The chain recombines TRBV12-5 with TRBJ2-1; a weak D match, TRBD2 (6 bases). Trimming took 4 bases from V and 7 from J, leaving 17 bases between them. The germline gives CDR1 LGHNT, CDR2 FRNRAP. This CDR3 spans 15 amino acids. The CDR3 sequence: CASGWDVRRENEQFF. In DNA form, the CDR3 reads TGTGCTAGTGGTTGGGACGTCCGGAGGGAGAATGAGCAGTTCTTC.

This sequence joins TRBV28 and TRBJ2-1; 7 positions match TRBD1. The J segment lost 8 bases and the V segment lost 6 bases, leaving 13 bases of the junction unmatched. The CDR3 runs 15 residues. From germline, CDR1 is MDHEN and CDR2 SYDVKM. The CDR3 DNA follows: TGTGCCAGCAGCCCCTTCGGGACAGCTCAGGATGAGCAGTTCTTC. This encodes CASSPFGTAQDEQFF. The full variable domain, its missing parts supplied by reference TRBV28 and TRBJ2-1, is DVKVTQSSRYLVKRTGEKVFLECVQDMDHENMFWYRQDPGLGLRLIYFSYDVKMKEKGDIPEGYSVSREKKERFSLILESASTNQTSMYLCASSPFGTAQDEQFFGPGTRLTVL.